These 7 T cell receptor beta chains were all obtained from the same sample, sequenced in a study of response to subunit inactivated influenza vaccine. One entry per CDR3 protein results from TCRdb running MiXCR on the RT-PCR reads. The table lists 500,000 to 700,000 distinct CDR3 sequences, 20% to 25% of them singletons. This same sample was also part of a study on T cells expressing NK-cell markers. That work contributes: Making the TCR beta cDNA relied on 5'RACE template switching with UMIs.

The source was CD4+ T cells sorted from PBMCs, collected 12 days after vaccination. These receptors all come from a man aged 45-65 years who received an inactivated influenza vaccine.

The V gene is TRBV6-2 or TRBV6-3, the J gene TRBJ2-3; 10 nucleotides match TRBD1. The germline V gene encodes CDR1 MNHEY and CDR2 SVGEGT. The CDR3 runs 17 residues. The junction had 16 bases not matched to a gene; V was cut back by 7 bases and J by 6 bases. This chain's CDR3 is CASNTGTGVPTGDTQYF. DNA for the CDR3: TGTGCCAGCAATACCGGGACAGGGGTTCCTACGGGGGATACGCAGTATTTT.

This chain links TRBV6-2 or TRBV6-3 with TRBJ2-2; D call uncertain. The CDR3 has 15 amino acids. Trimming left V 6 bases short and J 5 bases short, with 16 bases between. Per the germline V gene, CDR1 is MNHEY and CDR2 is SVGEGT. CDR3 sequence (DNA): TGTGCCAGCAGACCACCGGCCATGTTGACCGGGGAGCTGTTTTTT. Its protein product is CASRPPAMLTGELFF.

The chain recombines TRBV7-2 with TRBJ1-5, with a tentative D call TRBD1 (6 bases). The CDR3 runs to 15 residues. V was cut by 1 base and J by 7 bases, with 14 bases left in between. Germline V gives CDR1 SGHTA, CDR2 FQGNSA. CDR3 coding DNA: TGTGCCAGCAGCTTAGAGAGGAGGGGGGGCCAGCCCCAGCATTTT. Translated, it gives CASSLERRGGQPQHF.

The gene calls are TRBV9 and TRBJ2-7, with D possibly TRBD1 on 6 matching bases. V was pared by 4 bases and J by 3 bases, with 17 bases between. Germline V gene lookup returns CDR1 SGDLS and CDR2 YYNGEE. This CDR3 region has 15 residues. The CDR3 DNA reads as TGTGCCAGCAGCCCCTCGCTACAGGGTAACTACGAGCAGTACTTC. It specifies CASSPSLQGNYEQYF.

On this clonotype: The junction departs from germline at one end; a sequencing error may be responsible. V is TRBV20-1 and J is TRBJ2-7; D is unresolved. The CDR3 has 12 amino acids. The germline CDR1 and CDR2 sequences are DFQATT and SNEGSKA (reference sequence). The CDR3 is CSARGPGYEEYF. The CDR3 region has the DNA TGCAGTGCTAGGGGCCCCGGTTACGAGGAGTACTTC.

This chain connects TRBV30 to TRBJ2-3; D uncertain. Trimming shortened V by 0 bases and J by 1 base, and 5 bases separated the two germline ends. Germline CDR1 GTSNPN, CDR2 SVGIG (reference sequence). This CDR3 contains 13 residues. In DNA form, the CDR3 reads TGTGCCTGGAGTGTTAAGGGCACAGATACGCAGTATTTT. This gives the protein CAWSVKGTDTQYF.

Of note for this clonotype: A read error may produce the germline difference seen at one junction end. The chain recombines TRBV4-3 with TRBJ2-3; tentatively, D is TRBD1 (5 bases). The CDR3 covers 17 residues. In germline, CDR1 is LGHNA, CDR2 YSLEER. The CDR3 DNA sequence: TGCGCCAGCAGCCAAGATATGGGGATTGACAGCACTGATACGCAGTATTTT. Translating it yields CASSQDMGIDSTDTQYF.